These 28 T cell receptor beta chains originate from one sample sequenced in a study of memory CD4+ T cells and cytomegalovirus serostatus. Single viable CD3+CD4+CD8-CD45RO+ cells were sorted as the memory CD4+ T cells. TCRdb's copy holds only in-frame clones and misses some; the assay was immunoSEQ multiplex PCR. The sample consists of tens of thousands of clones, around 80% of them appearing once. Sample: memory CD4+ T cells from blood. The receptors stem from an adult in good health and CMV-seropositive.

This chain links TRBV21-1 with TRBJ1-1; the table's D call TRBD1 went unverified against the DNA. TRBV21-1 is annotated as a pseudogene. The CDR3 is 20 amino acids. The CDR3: CASSRPWDTRGIATNTEAFF. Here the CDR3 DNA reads TGTGCCAGCAGCAGACCGTGGGACACCCGAGGGATTGCCACGAACACTGAAGCTTTCTTT.

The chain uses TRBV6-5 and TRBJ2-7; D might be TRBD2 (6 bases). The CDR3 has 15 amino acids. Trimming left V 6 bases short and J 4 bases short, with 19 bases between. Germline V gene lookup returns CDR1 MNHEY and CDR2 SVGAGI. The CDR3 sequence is CASSPAGAHPYEQYF. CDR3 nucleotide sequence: TGTGCCAGCAGCCCAGCGGGCGCGCACCCATACGAGCAGTACTTC.

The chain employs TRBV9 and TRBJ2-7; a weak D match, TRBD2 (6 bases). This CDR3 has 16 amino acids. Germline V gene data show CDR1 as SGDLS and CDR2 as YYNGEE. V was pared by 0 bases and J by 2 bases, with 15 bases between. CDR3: CASSVAGGVATYEQYF. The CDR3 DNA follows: TGTGCCAGCAGCGTAGCAGGCGGGGTCGCGACCTACGAGCAGTACTTC.

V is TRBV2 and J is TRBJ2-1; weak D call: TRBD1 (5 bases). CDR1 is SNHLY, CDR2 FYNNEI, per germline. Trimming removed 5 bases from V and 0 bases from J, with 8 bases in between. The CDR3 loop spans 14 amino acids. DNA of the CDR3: TGTGCCAGCAGTCAAACAGGCTCCTACAATGAGCAGTTCTTC. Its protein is CASSQTGSYNEQFF.

CDR3 DNA: TGCGCCAGCAGCAGAAGACAGGGGCGGGAAACCGGGGAGCTGTTTTTT. Residues: CASSRRQGRETGELFF. The chain employs TRBV5-1 and TRBJ2-2; 8 nucleotides agree with TRBD1. Losses at the gene ends were 4 bases for V and 5 bases for J; bases not matched to a gene: 10. Germline assignment: CDR1 SGHRS and CDR2 YFSETQ. The CDR3 extends over 16 amino acids.

DNA of the CDR3: TGTGCCACCGGGTCGGGACGAGGGGTCAGAGATACGCAGTATTTT. This translates into CATGSGRGVRDTQYF. The V gene is TRBV15, the J gene TRBJ2-3, with D perhaps TRBD1 or TRBD2 (5 bases each). CDR3 length equals 15 residues. V was trimmed by 8 bases and J by 5 bases, leaving 20 bases between them. The germline V gene encodes CDR1 LNHNV and CDR2 YYDKDF (reference sequence).

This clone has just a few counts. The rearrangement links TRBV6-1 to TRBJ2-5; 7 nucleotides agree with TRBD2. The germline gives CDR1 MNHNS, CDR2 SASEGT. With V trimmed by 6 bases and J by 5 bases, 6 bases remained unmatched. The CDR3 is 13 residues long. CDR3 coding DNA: TGTGCCAGCAGGAGGTGGGGGGGGGAGACCCAGTACTTC. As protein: CASRRWGGETQYF.

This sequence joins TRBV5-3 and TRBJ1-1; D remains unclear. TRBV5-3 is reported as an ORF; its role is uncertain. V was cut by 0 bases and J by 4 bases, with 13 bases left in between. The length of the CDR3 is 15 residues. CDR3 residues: CARSLVGRVATEAFF. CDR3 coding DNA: TGTGCCAGAAGCTTGGTGGGGAGGGTGGCCACTGAAGCTTTCTTT.

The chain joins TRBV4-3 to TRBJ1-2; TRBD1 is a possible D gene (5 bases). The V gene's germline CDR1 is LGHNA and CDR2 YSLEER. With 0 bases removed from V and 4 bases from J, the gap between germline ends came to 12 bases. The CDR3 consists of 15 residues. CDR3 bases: TGCGCCAGCAGCCAAGACGTAGGGGCGGGCTATGGCTACACCTTC. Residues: CASSQDVGAGYGYTF.

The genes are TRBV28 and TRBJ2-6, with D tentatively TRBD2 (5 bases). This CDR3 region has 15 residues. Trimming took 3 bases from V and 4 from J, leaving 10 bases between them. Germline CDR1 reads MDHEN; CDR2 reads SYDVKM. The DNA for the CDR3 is TGTGCCAGCAGTTTGTTTGGACTCGGGGCCAACGTCCTGACTTTC. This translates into CASSLFGLGANVLTF.

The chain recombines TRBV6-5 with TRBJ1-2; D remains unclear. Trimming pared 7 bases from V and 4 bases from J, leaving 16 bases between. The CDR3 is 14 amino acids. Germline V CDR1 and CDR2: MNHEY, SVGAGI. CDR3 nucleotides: TGTGCCAGCACACCCGGCGCACAGAGCTATGGCTACACCTTC. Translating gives CASTPGAQSYGYTF.

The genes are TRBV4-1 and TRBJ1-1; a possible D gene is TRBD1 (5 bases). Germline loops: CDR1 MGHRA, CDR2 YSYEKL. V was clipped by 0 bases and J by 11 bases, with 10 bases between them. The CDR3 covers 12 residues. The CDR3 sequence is CASSQDRGWAFF. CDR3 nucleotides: TGCGCCAGCAGCCAAGATCGGGGGTGGGCTTTCTTT.

In DNA form, the CDR3 reads TGTGCCAGCAGCTCCAGAGCCGGGGAGCTGTTTTTT. Protein: CASSSRAGELFF. The gene calls are TRBV7-9 and TRBJ2-2; D gene uncertain. CDR3 size: 12 residues. V was shortened by 4 bases and J by 6 bases, with 6 bases between the two germline ends. The germline gives CDR1 SEHNR, CDR2 FQNEAQ (reference sequence).

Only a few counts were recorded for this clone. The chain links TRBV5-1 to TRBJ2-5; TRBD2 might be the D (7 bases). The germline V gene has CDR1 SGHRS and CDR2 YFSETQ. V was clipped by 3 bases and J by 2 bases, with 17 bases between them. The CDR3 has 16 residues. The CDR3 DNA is TGCGCCAGCAGCTCTTCGGGGGGCTGGGGTCAAGAGACCCAGTACTTC. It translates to CASSSSGGWGQETQYF.

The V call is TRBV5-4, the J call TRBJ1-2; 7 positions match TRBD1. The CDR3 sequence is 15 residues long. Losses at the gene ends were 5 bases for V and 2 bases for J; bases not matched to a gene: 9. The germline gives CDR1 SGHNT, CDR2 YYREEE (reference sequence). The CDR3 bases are TGTGCCAGCAGACCCGGGACAGTTTTAAACTATGGCTACACCTTC. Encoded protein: CASRPGTVLNYGYTF. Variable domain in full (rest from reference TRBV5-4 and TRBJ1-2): ETGVTQSPTHLIKTRGQQVTLRCSSQSGHNTVSWYQQALGQGPQFIFQYYREEENGRGNFPPRFSGLQFPNYSSELNVNALELDDSALYLCASRPGTVLNYGYTFGSGTRLTVV.

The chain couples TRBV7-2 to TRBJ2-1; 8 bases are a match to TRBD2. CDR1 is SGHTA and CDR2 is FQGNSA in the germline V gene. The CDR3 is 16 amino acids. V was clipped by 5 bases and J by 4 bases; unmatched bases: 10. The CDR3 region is CASSPIGGAPYNEQFF. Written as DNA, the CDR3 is TGTGCCAGCAGCCCGATCGGGGGGGCCCCTTACAATGAGCAGTTCTTC.

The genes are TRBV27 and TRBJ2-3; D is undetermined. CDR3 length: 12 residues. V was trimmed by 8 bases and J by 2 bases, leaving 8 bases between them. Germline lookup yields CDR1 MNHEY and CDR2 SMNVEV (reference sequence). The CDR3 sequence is CASWQLTDTQYF. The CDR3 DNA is TGTGCCAGCTGGCAACTCACAGATACGCAGTATTTT.

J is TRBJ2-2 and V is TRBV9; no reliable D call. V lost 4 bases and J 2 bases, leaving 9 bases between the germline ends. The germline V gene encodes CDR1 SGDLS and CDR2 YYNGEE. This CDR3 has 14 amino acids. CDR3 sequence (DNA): TGTGCCAGCAGCCCAGACGGTAACACCGGGGAGCTGTTTTTT. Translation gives CASSPDGNTGELFF. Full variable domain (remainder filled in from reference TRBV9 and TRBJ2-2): DSGVTQTPKHLITATGQRVTLRCSPRSGDLSVYWYQQSLDQGLQFLIQYYNGEERAKGNILERFSAQQFPDLHSELNLSSLELGDSALYFCASSPDGNTGELFFGEGSRLTVL.

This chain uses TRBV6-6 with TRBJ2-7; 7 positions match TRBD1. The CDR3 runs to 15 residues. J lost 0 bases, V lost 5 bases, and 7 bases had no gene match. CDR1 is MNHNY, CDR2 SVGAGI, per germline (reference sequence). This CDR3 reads CASSQGWDSSYEQYF. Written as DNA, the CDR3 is TGTGCCAGCAGTCAAGGCTGGGACAGCTCCTACGAGCAGTACTTC.

The CDR3 here is CASSYGFYYEQYF. The CDR3 DNA sequence: TGTGCCAGCAGCTACGGGTTCTACTACGAGCAGTACTTC. The rearrangement joins TRBV6-6 to TRBJ2-7; D not resolved. This CDR3 spans 13 amino acids. V was cut by 6 bases and J by 3 bases, with 12 bases left in between. The V gene's germline CDR1 is MNHNY and CDR2 SVGAGI (reference sequence).

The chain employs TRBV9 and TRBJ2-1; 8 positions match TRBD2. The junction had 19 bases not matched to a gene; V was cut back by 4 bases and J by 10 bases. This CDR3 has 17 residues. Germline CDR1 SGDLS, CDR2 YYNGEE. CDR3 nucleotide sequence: TGTGCCAGCAGCACGGGGGGGGGCAGGTCACTAGCGGAAGAGCAGTTCTTC. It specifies CASSTGGGRSLAEEQFF.

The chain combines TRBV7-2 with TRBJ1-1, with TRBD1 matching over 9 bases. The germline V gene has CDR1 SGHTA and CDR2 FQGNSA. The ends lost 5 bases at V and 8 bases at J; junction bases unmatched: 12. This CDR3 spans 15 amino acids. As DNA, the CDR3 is TGTGCCAGCAGCGTAACAGGGGGCGCGTTCGCGGAAGCTTTCTTT. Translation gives CASSVTGGAFAEAFF.

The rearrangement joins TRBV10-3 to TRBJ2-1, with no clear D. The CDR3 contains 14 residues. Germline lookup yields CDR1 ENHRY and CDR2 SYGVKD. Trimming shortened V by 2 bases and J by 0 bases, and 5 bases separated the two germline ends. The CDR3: CAISEASSYNEQFF. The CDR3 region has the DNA TGTGCCATCAGTGAGGCGAGCTCCTACAATGAGCAGTTCTTC.

The CDR3 loop is CASSPNSLNQPQHF. CDR3 bases: TGTGCCAGCTCACCAAACAGCCTCAATCAGCCCCAGCATTTT. The V call is TRBV18, the J call TRBJ1-5, with no clear D. Germline loops: CDR1 KGHSH, CDR2 LQKENI. CDR3 length: 14 amino acids. V was shortened by 2 bases and J by 3 bases, with 8 bases between the two germline ends.

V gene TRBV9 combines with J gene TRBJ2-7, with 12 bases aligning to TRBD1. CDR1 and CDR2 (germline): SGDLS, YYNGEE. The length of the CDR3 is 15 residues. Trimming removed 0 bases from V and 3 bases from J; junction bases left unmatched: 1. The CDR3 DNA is TGTGCCAGCAGCGTAGGGGACAGGGGGCGCTACGAGCAGTACTTC. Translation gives CASSVGDRGRYEQYF.

The CDR3 region has the DNA TGCGCCAGCAGCTTGGAGGTAGGGAAGGGCACTGAAGCTTTCTTT. Amino acids: CASSLEVGKGTEAFF. The chain couples TRBV5-1 to TRBJ1-1; D remains unclear. The V end was cut by 0 bases, the J end by 4 bases, with 13 bases between. Germline values: CDR1 SGHRS, CDR2 YFSETQ. The CDR3 is made up of 15 amino acids.

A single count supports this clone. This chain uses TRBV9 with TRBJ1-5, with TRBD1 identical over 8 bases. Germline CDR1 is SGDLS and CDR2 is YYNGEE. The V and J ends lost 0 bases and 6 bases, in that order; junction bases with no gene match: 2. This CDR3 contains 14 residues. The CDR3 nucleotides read TGTGCCAGCAGCGTAGCAGGGGGCGGTCAGCCCCAGCATTTT. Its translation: CASSVAGGGQPQHF. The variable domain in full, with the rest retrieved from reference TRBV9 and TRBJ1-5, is DSGVTQTPKHLITATGQRVTLRCSPRSGDLSVYWYQQSLDQGLQFLIQYYNGEERAKGNILERFSAQQFPDLHSELNLSSLELGDSALYFCASSVAGGGQPQHFGDGTRLSIL.

The CDR3 bases are TGTGCCAGCTCGAGGACAGCAACTACTGAAGCTTTCTTT. Its protein product is CASSRTATTEAFF. The genes are TRBV18 and TRBJ1-1; D is perhaps TRBD1 (6 bases). The CDR3 is made up of 13 amino acids. Germline CDR1 KGHSH, CDR2 LQKENI. Trimming removed 6 bases from V and 5 bases from J, with 13 bases in between. The whole variable domain, filled in from reference TRBV18 and TRBJ1-1, reads NAGVMQNPRHLVRRRGQEARLRCSPMKGHSHVYWYRQLPEEGLKFMVYLQKENIIDESGMPKERFSAEFPKEGPSILRIQQVVRGDSAAYFCASSRTATTEAFFGQGTRLTVV.